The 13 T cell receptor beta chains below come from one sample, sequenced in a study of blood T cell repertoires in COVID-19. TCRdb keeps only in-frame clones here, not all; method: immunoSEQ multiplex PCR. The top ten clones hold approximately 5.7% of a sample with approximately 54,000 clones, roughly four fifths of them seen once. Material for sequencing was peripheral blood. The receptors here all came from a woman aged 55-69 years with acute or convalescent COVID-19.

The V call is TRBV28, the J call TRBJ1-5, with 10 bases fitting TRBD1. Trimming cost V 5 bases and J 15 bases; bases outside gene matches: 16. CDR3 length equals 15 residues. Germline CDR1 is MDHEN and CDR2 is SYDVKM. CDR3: CASSPPGQGTGRWHF. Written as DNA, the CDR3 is TGTGCCAGCAGTCCACCGGGACAGGGGACAGGGAGGTGGCATTTT.

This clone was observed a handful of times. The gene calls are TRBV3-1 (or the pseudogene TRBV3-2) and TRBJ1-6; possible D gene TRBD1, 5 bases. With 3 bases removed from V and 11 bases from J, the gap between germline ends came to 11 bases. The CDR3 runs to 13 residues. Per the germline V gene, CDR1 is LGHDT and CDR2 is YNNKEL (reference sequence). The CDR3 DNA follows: TGTGCCAGCAGCCATTCACCGGGGGCACCCCTCCACTTT. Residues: CASSHSPGAPLHF.

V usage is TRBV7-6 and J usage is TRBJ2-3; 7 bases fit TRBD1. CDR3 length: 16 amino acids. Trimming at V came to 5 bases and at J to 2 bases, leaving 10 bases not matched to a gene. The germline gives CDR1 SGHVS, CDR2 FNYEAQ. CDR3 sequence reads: CASSPSGTAYTDTQYF. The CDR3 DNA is TGTGCCAGCAGCCCATCCGGGACAGCGTACACAGATACGCAGTATTTT.

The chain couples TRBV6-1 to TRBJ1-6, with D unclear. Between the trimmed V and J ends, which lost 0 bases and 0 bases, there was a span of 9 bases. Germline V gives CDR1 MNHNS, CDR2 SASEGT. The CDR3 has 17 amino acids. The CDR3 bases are TGTGCCAGCAGTGAAGCCTCCTACCTCTCCTATAATTCACCCCTCCACTTT. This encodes CASSEASYLSYNSPLHF.

The CDR3 protein is CASSSVGRGGGNTGELFF. The CDR3 nucleotides are TGTGCCAGCAGCTCCGTCGGTCGCGGCGGGGGGAACACCGGGGAGCTGTTTTTT. V gene TRBV7-3 combines with J gene TRBJ2-2, with 7 bases fitting TRBD2. Trimming took 4 bases from V and 1 from J; bases not matched to a gene: 12. Germline values: CDR1 SGHTA, CDR2 FQGTGA. The CDR3 contains 18 residues. Together with reference TRBV7-3 and TRBJ2-2, the CDR3 gives the full variable domain: GAGVSQTPSNKVTEKGKYVELRCDPISGHTALYWYRQSLGQGPEFLIYFQGTGAADDSGLPNDRFFAVRPEGSVSTLKIQRTERGDSAVYLCASSSVGRGGGNTGELFFGEGSRLTVL.

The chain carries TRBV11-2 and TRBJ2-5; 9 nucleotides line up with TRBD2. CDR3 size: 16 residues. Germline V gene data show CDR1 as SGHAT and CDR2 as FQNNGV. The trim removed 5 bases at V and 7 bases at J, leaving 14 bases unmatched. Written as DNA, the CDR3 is TGTGCCAGCAGCCCGCGGGCTAGCGGGGCGACAGGGACCCAGTACTTC. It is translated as CASSPRASGATGTQYF.

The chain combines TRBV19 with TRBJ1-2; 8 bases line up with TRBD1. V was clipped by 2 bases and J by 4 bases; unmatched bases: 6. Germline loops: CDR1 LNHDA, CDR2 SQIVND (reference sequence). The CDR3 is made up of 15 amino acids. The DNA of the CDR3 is TGTGCCAGTAGTATATCCCAGACAGGGGCCTATGGCTACACCTTC. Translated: CASSISQTGAYGYTF.

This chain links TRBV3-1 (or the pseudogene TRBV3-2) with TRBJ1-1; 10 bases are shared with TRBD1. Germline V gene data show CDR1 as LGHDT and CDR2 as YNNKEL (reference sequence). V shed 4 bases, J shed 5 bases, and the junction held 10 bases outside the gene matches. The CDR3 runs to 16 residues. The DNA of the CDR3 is TGTGCCAGCAGCCCAGGTCTAGGGACAGGGGTGACTGAAGCTTTCTTT. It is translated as CASSPGLGTGVTEAFF.

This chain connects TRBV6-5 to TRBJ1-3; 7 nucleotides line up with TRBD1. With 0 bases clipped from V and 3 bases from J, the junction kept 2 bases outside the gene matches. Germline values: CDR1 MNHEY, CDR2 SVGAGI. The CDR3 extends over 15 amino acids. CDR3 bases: TGTGCCAGCAGTTACTCGCCAGGGGGTGGAAACACCATATATTTT. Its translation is CASSYSPGGGNTIYF.

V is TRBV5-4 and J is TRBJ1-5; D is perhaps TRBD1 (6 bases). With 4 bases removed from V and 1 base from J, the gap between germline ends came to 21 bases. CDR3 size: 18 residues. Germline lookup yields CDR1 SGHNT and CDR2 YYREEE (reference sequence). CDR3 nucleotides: TGTGCCAGCAGCCCACAGCAACCGACAGGAGGCAGCAATCAGCCCCAGCATTTT. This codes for CASSPQQPTGGSNQPQHF.

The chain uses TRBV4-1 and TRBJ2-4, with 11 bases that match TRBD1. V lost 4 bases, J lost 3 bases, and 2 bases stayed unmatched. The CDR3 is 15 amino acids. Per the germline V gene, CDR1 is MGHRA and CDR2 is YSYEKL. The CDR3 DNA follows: TGCGCCAGCAGCCCGGGACAGGGGGTCAAAAACATTCAGTACTTC. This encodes CASSPGQGVKNIQYF.

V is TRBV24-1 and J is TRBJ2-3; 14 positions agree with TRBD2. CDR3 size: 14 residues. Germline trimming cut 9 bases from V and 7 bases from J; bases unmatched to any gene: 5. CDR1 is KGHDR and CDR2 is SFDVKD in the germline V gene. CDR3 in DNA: TGTGCCACCTCCGGGACTAGCGGGAGCAATACGCAGTATTTT. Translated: CATSGTSGSNTQYF.

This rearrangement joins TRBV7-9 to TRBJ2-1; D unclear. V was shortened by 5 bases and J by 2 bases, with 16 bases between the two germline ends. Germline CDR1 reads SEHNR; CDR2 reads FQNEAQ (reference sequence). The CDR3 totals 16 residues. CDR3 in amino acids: CASSKGSVTAYNEQFF. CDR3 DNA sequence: TGTGCCAGCAGCAAAGGGTCGGTTACCGCCTACAATGAGCAGTTCTTC.